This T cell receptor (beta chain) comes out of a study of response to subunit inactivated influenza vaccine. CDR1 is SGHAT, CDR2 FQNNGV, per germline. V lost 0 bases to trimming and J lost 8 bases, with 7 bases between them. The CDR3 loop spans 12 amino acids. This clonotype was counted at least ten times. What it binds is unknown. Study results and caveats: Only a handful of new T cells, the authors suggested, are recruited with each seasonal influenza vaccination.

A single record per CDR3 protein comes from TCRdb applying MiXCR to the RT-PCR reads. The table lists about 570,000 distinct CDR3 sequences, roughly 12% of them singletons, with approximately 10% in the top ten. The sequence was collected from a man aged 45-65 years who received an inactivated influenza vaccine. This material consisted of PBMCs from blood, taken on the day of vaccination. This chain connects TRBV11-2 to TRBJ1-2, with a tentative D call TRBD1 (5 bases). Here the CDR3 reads CASSLDTGGYTF. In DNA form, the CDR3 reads TGTGCCAGCAGCTTAGATACAGGCGGCTACACCTTC.